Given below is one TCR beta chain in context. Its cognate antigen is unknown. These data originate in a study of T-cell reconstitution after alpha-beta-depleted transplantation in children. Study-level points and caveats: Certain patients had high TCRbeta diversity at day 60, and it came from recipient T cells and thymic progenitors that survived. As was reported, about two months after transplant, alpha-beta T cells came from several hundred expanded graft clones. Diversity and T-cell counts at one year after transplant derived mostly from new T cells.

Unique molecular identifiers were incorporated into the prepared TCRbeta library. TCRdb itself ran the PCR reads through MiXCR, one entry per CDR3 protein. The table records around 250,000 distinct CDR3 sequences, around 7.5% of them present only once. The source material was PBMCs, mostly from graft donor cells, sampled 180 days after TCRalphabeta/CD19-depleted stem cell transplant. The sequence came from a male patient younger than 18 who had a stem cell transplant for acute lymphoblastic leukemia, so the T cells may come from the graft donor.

The CDR3 DNA sequence: TGTGCCAGTAGTGTTGGGACTAGCGGGAGTTTGGATGAGCAGTTCTTC. It yields the protein CASSVGTSGSLDEQFF. This chain uses TRBV19 with TRBJ2-1; TRBD2 matches 14 bases. Germline-derived CDR1 and CDR2 are LNHDA and SQIVND (reference sequence). Trimming removed 5 bases from V and 8 bases from J; junction bases left unmatched: 8. The CDR3 sequence is 16 residues long.